Below are 29 T cell receptor beta chains sequenced from a single sample in a study of blood T cell repertoires in COVID-19. Measured with immunoSEQ multiplex PCR; TCRdb has only the in-frame clones, and not every one. The sample has about 58,000 clones, around 90% seen once; the top ten hold 6.5% to 8%. Sequenced material: peripheral blood. The receptors here all came from a human donor with active COVID-19. The donor label of this sample is uncertain.

The CDR3 spells CASRPTGDAQPQHF. The CDR3 region has the DNA TGTGCCAGCAGACCTACAGGGGACGCTCAGCCCCAGCATTTT. The J gene is TRBJ1-5, the V gene TRBV6-5, with TRBD1 matching 7 bases. Per the germline V gene, CDR1 is MNHEY and CDR2 is SVGAGI. J lost 6 bases, V lost 6 bases, and 8 bases had no gene match. This CDR3 region has 14 residues.

The V call is TRBV5-1, the J call TRBJ2-2, with D possibly being TRBD2 (6 bases). There are 15 residues in the CDR3. Germline CDR1 SGHRS, CDR2 YFSETQ. V was cut by 0 bases and J by 6 bases, with 12 bases left in between. CDR3: CASSLVGGWSGELFF. The CDR3 coding sequence is TGCGCCAGCAGCTTGGTCGGGGGATGGTCCGGGGAGCTGTTTTTT.

The V call is TRBV28, the J call TRBJ1-1; D remains ambiguous. Germline V lookup: CDR1 MDHEN, CDR2 SYDVKM. The CDR3 is made up of 13 amino acids. V was pared by 2 bases and J by 1 base, with 5 bases between. CDR3 DNA sequence: TGTGCCAGCAGTTTAAACAGGAACACTGAAGCTTTCTTT. Its protein is CASSLNRNTEAFF.

This sequence joins TRBV5-1 and TRBJ2-1, with 9 bases aligning to TRBD2. Looked up from germline, CDR1 is SGHRS and CDR2 is YFSETQ. Germline trimming cut 4 bases from V and 5 bases from J; bases unmatched to any gene: 7. This CDR3 is built from 15 residues. The CDR3 sequence: CASSRTSVKDNEQFF. CDR3 bases: TGCGCCAGCAGCAGGACTAGCGTGAAGGACAATGAGCAGTTCTTC.

The chain recombines TRBV4-3 with TRBJ2-1; D perhaps matches TRBD2 (5 bases). The V gene's germline CDR1 is LGHNA and CDR2 YSLEER. This CDR3 is built from 17 residues. Trimming took 1 base from V and 7 from J, leaving 20 bases between them. The CDR3 reads CASSQGTPEGLGNEQFF. CDR3 DNA sequence: TGCGCCAGCAGCCAAGGGACCCCCGAGGGATTAGGTAATGAGCAGTTCTTC.

The chain combines TRBV5-1 with TRBJ1-1, with 7 bases lining up with TRBD1. This CDR3 contains 15 residues. Germline-derived CDR1 and CDR2 are SGHRS and YFSETQ. V dropped 4 bases and J dropped 0; count of bases not matched to a gene: 6. The CDR3 DNA follows: TGCGCCAGCAGCAAGGGACAGACTCTGAACACTGAAGCTTTCTTT. Its protein is CASSKGQTLNTEAFF.

This sequence joins TRBV6-5 and TRBJ2-5, with 8 bases fitting TRBD1. CDR1 and CDR2 (germline): MNHEY, SVGAGI. The V segment lost 7 bases and the J segment 0 bases; nucleotides outside the gene matches: 1. CDR3 length equals 13 residues. CDR3 sequence reads: CASNRGNQETQYF. The DNA for the CDR3 is TGTGCCAGCAACAGGGGGAACCAAGAGACCCAGTACTTC.

The CDR3 protein is CASSQDSAGEASYEQYF. As DNA, the CDR3 is TGCGCCAGCAGCCAAGATTCGGCAGGGGAAGCTTCCTACGAGCAGTACTTC. V gene TRBV4-3 combines with J gene TRBJ2-7, with D possibly being TRBD1 (6 bases). In germline, CDR1 is LGHNA, CDR2 YSLEER. The CDR3 consists of 17 residues. V was pared by 0 bases and J by 1 base, with 16 bases between.

V gene TRBV7-3 combines with J gene TRBJ1-1; TRBD1 matches at 11 bases. With V trimmed by 4 bases and J by 8 bases, 3 bases remained unmatched. The CDR3 has 13 residues. CDR1 and CDR2 (germline): SGHTA, FQGTGA. Written as DNA, the CDR3 is TGTGCCAGCAGCTCCAGGGACAGGGGGGAAGCTTTCTTT. Protein sequence: CASSSRDRGEAFF.

This sequence joins TRBV4-1 and TRBJ1-1; the D is unclear. V shed 6 bases and J shed 5 bases, with 16 bases lying between them. The germline V gene has CDR1 MGHRA and CDR2 YSYEKL. CDR3 length: 14 amino acids. The CDR3 protein is CASRLSGDETEAFF. The CDR3 DNA reads TGCGCCAGCAGATTGTCCGGGGATGAAACTGAAGCTTTCTTT.

The CDR3 sequence is CASSAGTSGVTDTQYF. The CDR3 coding sequence is TGTGCCAGCAGCGCAGGGACTAGCGGGGTCACAGATACGCAGTATTTT. This chain joins TRBV5-4 and TRBJ2-3, with 13 bases identical to TRBD2. The germline V gene has CDR1 SGHNT and CDR2 YYREEE (reference sequence). Losses at the gene ends were 4 bases for V and 2 bases for J; bases not matched to a gene: 4. The CDR3 is made up of 16 amino acids.

This clone was observed once. V is TRBV12-3 or TRBV12-4 and J is TRBJ2-1; weak D call: TRBD2 (5 bases). Deletions cut 3 bases from V and 9 bases from J, with 12 bases between. There are 13 residues in the CDR3. As DNA, the CDR3 is TGTGCCAGCAGTTTTTTCGGGGATTCTGAGCAGTTCTTC. This codes for CASSFFGDSEQFF.

The chain combines TRBV19 with TRBJ2-7; D is possibly TRBD1 (6 bases). V gave up 2 bases and J gave up 2 bases, with 13 bases separating them. Germline-derived CDR1 and CDR2 are LNHDA and SQIVND (reference sequence). CDR3 size: 15 residues. The CDR3 reads CASSIFGTSTYEQYF. DNA of the CDR3: TGTGCCAGTAGTATATTCGGGACAAGTACCTACGAGCAGTACTTC.

The chain recombines TRBV19 with TRBJ2-1; unclear D gene. Deletions cut 4 bases from V and 0 bases from J, with 4 bases between. Per the germline V gene, CDR1 is LNHDA and CDR2 is SQIVND (reference sequence). This CDR3 is built from 13 residues. The DNA for the CDR3 is TGTGCCAGTAGTACCAGCTCCTACAATGAGCAGTTCTTC. Translated: CASSTSSYNEQFF.

This clone is deemed medium-sized. This chain links TRBV10-3 with TRBJ2-7; maybe TRBD1 (6 bases). The germline CDR1 and CDR2 sequences are ENHRY and SYGVKD. V gave up 6 bases and J gave up 4 bases, with 16 bases separating them. The CDR3 runs to 14 residues. The DNA of the CDR3 is TGTGCCATCAGCGACAGCAGGGGAGATTACGAGCAGTACTTC. Translation: CAISDSRGDYEQYF.

The rearrangement links TRBV11-2 to TRBJ2-5; 10 bases align to TRBD2. This CDR3 has 18 residues. The V segment lost 2 bases and the J segment 5 bases; nucleotides outside the gene matches: 14. Per germline, CDR1 SGHAT and CDR2 FQNNGV. The CDR3 DNA is TGTGCCAGCAGCTTAAATCAGGCTAGCGGGAGACAGCGGGAGACCCAGTACTTC. Protein sequence: CASSLNQASGRQRETQYF.

The chain employs TRBV27 and TRBJ2-4; no firm D call. The CDR3 runs to 16 residues. Trimming removed 6 bases from V and 1 base from J, with 16 bases in between. Germline CDR1 is MNHEY and CDR2 is SMNVEV (reference sequence). CDR3 region: CASSTRLRWAKNIQYF. The CDR3 nucleotides read TGTGCCAGCAGCACCCGTCTGAGGTGGGCCAAAAACATTCAGTACTTC.

This clone has just a few counts. The chain joins TRBV19 to TRBJ1-2; no clear D gene. V was trimmed by 0 bases and J by 7 bases, leaving 15 bases between them. In germline, CDR1 is LNHDA, CDR2 SQIVND (reference sequence). CDR3 length equals 15 residues. CDR3 DNA: TGTGCCAGTAGTATAGATTCGGGAACTCCCAGTGGCTACACCTTC. Protein sequence: CASSIDSGTPSGYTF.

V usage is TRBV5-8 and J usage is TRBJ1-1; maybe TRBD1 (6 bases). This CDR3 has 13 amino acids. The V end was cut by 4 bases, the J end by 9 bases, with 16 bases between. Germline V lookup: CDR1 SGHTS, CDR2 YDEGEE. CDR3 in amino acids: CASSLRGGYKAFF. The CDR3 bases are TGTGCCAGCAGCCTTAGGGGGGGGTACAAAGCTTTCTTT.

The chain recombines TRBV2 with TRBJ1-1, with D possibly TRBD1 on 6 matching bases. CDR3 length equals 15 residues. CDR1 and CDR2 from the germline V gene are SNHLY and FYNNEI. The V and J ends lost 5 bases and 4 bases respectively, with 17 bases between them. In nucleotides, the CDR3 is TGTGCCAGCAGTAAGACGACAGGTGGGGGCACTGAAGCTTTCTTT. Its translation: CASSKTTGGGTEAFF.

This clone appeared once. The chain has TRBV27 and TRBJ1-1; perhaps TRBD1 as D (5 bases). The V end lost 5 bases, the J end lost 1 base, and 11 bases lay between the germline ends. The CDR3 loop spans 14 amino acids. Germline CDR1 reads MNHEY; CDR2 reads SMNVEV (reference sequence). The chain's CDR3 is CASSPPGGNTEAFF. Here the CDR3 DNA reads TGTGCCAGCAGTCCCCCGGGGGGGAACACTGAAGCTTTCTTT.

The rearrangement uses TRBV5-1 and TRBJ2-1, with 9 bases matching TRBD2. The CDR3 spans 17 residues. The germline V gene encodes CDR1 SGHRS and CDR2 YFSETQ. V gave up 3 bases and J gave up 4 bases; unmatched junction bases: 11. In nucleotides, the CDR3 is TGCGCCAGCAGCTGGGGACTCGCGGGGGGGTGGTACAATGAGCAGTTCTTC. Translating it yields CASSWGLAGGWYNEQFF.

The chain uses TRBV7-2 and TRBJ2-7; D is possibly TRBD2 (6 bases). V lost 5 bases and J 3 bases, leaving 14 bases between the germline ends. Germline loops: CDR1 SGHTA, CDR2 FQGNSA. The CDR3 length is 14 residues. This CDR3 reads CASSPGLRNYEQYF. CDR3 DNA sequence: TGTGCCAGCAGCCCGGGACTCAGAAACTACGAGCAGTACTTC. The variable domain in full, completed from reference TRBV7-2 and TRBJ2-7, reads GAGVSQSPSNKVTEKGKDVELRCDPISGHTALYWYRQSLGQGLEFLIYFQGNSAPDKSGLPSDRFSAERTGGSVSTLTIQRTQQEDSAVYLCASSPGLRNYEQYFGPGTRLTVT.

The V and J genes are TRBV28 and TRBJ2-7; 9 positions match TRBD1. The CDR3 totals 14 residues. V lost 5 bases to trimming and J lost 6 bases; unmatched junction nucleotides: 8. Germline V lookup: CDR1 MDHEN, CDR2 SYDVKM. In nucleotides, the CDR3 is TGTGCCAGCAGTCCTTGGACAGGGGCAAGCGAGCAGTACTTC. Translating it yields CASSPWTGASEQYF.

The chain joins TRBV5-1 to TRBJ2-7; TRBD2 matches 9 bases. The CDR3 sequence is 15 residues long. CDR1 is SGHRS, CDR2 YFSETQ, per germline. The junction had 8 bases not matched to a gene; V was cut back by 4 bases and J by 3 bases. The CDR3: CASSQNSGGFYEQYF. In nucleotides, the CDR3 is TGCGCCAGCAGCCAGAACAGCGGGGGGTTCTACGAGCAGTACTTC.

The genes are TRBV25-1 and TRBJ1-1, with D uncertain. The CDR3 is 15 residues long. CDR1 is MGHDK and CDR2 is SYGVNS in the germline V gene. Trimming pared 3 bases from V and 4 bases from J, leaving 15 bases between. Here the CDR3 DNA reads TGTGCCAGCAGTGACCGGGGTGGGAAGGGCACTGAAGCTTTCTTT. Protein sequence: CASSDRGGKGTEAFF.

The chain recombines TRBV6-5 with TRBJ2-2; tentatively, D is TRBD1 (5 bases). Trimming shortened V by 6 bases and J by 1 base, and 12 bases separated the two germline ends. Germline-derived CDR1 and CDR2 are MNHEY and SVGAGI. The CDR3 totals 15 residues. The CDR3 region has the DNA TGTGCCAGCAGCCGAAGACAGATGAACACCGGGGAGCTGTTTTTT. It translates to CASSRRQMNTGELFF.

This rearrangement joins TRBV20-1 to TRBJ2-2, with 8 bases matching TRBD2. The CDR3 length is 18 residues. The junction had 12 bases not matched to a gene; V was cut back by 3 bases and J by 0 bases. Germline CDR1 is DFQATT and CDR2 is SNEGSKA (reference sequence). The DNA for the CDR3 is TGCAGTGCTAGTCCATTCTATGGCGGGGGGCCGAACACCGGGGAGCTGTTTTTT. It specifies CSASPFYGGGPNTGELFF.

The CDR3 is CASSLTGGKLFF. The DNA for the CDR3 is TGCGCCAGCAGCCTCACCGGGGGAAAACTGTTTTTT. V and J are TRBV5-1 and TRBJ1-4; perhaps TRBD1 as D (5 bases). The V end was cut by 4 bases, the J end by 10 bases, with 11 bases between. The CDR3 is 12 amino acids. Germline lookup yields CDR1 SGHRS and CDR2 YFSETQ.